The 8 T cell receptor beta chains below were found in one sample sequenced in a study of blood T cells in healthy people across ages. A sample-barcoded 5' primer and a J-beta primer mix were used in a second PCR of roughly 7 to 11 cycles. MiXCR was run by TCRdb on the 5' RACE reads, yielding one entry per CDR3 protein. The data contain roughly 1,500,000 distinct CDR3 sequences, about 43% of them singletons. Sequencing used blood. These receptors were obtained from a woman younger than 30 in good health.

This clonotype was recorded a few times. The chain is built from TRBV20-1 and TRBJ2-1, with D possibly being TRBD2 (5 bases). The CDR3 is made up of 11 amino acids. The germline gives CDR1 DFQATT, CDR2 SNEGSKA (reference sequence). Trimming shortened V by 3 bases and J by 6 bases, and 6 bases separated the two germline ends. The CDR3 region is CSARRANEQFF. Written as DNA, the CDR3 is TGCAGTGCTAGGAGGGCCAATGAGCAGTTCTTC.

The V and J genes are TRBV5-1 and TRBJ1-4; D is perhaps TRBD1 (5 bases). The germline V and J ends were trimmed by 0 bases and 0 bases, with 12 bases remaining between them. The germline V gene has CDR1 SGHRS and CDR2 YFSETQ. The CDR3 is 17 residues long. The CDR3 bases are TGCGCCAGCAGCTTGGCCAGGGCCCAAGCAACTAATGAAAAACTGTTTTTT. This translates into CASSLARAQATNEKLFF.

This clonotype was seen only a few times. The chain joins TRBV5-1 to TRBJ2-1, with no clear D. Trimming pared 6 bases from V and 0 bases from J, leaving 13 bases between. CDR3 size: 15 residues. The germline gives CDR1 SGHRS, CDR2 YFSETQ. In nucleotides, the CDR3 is TGCGCCAGCACCCAGACGGGTAGCTCCTACAATGAGCAGTTCTTC. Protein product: CASTQTGSSYNEQFF.

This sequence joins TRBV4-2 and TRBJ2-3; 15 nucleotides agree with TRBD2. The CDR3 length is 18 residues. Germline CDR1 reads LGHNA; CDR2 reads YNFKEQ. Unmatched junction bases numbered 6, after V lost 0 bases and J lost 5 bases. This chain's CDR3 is CASSQESGLAGGKDTQYF. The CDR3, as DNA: TGTGCCAGCAGCCAAGAATCGGGACTAGCGGGAGGAAAAGATACGCAGTATTTT.

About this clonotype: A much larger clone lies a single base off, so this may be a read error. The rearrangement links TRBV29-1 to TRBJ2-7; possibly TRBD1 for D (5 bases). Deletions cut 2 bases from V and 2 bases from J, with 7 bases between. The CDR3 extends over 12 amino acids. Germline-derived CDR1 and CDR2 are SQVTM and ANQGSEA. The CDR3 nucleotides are TGCAGCGTTGAACAGGGTGCCTACGAGCAGTACTTC. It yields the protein CSVEQGAYEQYF.

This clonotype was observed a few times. The CDR3 bases are TGTGCCAGCAGCCAACGCGGGGGGGAGCAAGAGACCCAGTACTTC. This codes for CASSQRGGEQETQYF. This chain connects TRBV3-1 to TRBJ2-5, with 9 bases matching TRBD2. The CDR3 loop spans 15 amino acids. Germline assignment: CDR1 LGHDT and CDR2 YNNKEL (reference sequence). The ends lost 2 bases at V and 2 bases at J; junction bases unmatched: 3.

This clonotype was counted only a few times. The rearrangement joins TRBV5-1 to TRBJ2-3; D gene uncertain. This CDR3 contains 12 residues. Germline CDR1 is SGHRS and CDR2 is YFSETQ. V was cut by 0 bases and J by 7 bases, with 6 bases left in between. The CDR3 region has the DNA TGCGCCAGCAGCTTGGGGCTACATACGCAGTATTTT. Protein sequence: CASSLGLHTQYF. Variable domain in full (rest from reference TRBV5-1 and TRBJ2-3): KAGVTQTPRYLIKTRGQQVTLSCSPISGHRSVSWYQQTPGQGLQFLFEYFSETQRNKGNFPGRFSGRQFSNSRSEMNVSTLELGDSALYLCASSLGLHTQYFGPGTRLTVL.

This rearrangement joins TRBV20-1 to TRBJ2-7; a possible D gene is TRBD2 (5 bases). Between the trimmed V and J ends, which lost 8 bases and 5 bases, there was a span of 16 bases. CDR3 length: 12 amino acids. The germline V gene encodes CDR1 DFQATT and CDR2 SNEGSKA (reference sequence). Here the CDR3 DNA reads TGCAGTACCGGAGGATCAACCCACGAGCAGTACTTC. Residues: CSTGGSTHEQYF.